The entry below describes one TCR beta chain. Antigen unknown. A multiplex PCR was run with 60 Vbeta primers and 13 Jbeta primers. Profiling relied on immunoSEQ multiplex PCR, and the TCRdb table lists in-frame clones only, not all of them. Seen here are roughly 180,000 clones, roughly 9.4% observed once, and the top ten hold roughly 1.4%. This sample is drawn from a study of cytomegalovirus exposure and HLA in healthy donors. Findings and limits, study-wide: Several of the most significant clusters appeared linked to common viral pathogens, based on a later analysis. Relative to equally common others, HLA-associated TCR beta chains showed greater clonal expansion in a later analysis.

Per germline, CDR1 LNHNV and CDR2 YYDKDF (reference sequence). This CDR3 spans 16 amino acids. V lost 0 bases to trimming and J lost 5 bases; unmatched junction nucleotides: 7. Sequenced sample: PBMCs. This TCR came from a woman aged 25 to 45 in good health and CMV-seropositive. The V gene is TRBV15, the J gene TRBJ1-2, with 9 bases aligning to TRBD1. The DNA of the CDR3 is TGTGCCACCAGCAGAGATCTAGGGACAGGGAGATATGGCTACACCTTC. Its protein product is CATSRDLGTGRYGYTF.